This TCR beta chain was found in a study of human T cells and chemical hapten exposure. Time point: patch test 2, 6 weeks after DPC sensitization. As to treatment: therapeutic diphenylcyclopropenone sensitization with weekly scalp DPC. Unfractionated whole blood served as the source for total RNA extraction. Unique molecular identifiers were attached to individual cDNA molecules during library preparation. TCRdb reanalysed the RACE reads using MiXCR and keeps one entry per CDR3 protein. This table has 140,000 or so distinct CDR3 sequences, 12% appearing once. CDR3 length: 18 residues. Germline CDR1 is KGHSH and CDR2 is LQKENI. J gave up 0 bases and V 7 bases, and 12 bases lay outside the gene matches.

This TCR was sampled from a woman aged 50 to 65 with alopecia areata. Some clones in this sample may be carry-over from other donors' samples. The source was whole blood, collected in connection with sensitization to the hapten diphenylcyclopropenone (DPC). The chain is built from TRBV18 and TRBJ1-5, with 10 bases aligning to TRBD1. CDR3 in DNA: TGTGCCAGCTGGTCCCGGGACAGGGGACAGACTAGCAATCAGCCCCAGCATTTT. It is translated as CASWSRDRGQTSNQPQHF.